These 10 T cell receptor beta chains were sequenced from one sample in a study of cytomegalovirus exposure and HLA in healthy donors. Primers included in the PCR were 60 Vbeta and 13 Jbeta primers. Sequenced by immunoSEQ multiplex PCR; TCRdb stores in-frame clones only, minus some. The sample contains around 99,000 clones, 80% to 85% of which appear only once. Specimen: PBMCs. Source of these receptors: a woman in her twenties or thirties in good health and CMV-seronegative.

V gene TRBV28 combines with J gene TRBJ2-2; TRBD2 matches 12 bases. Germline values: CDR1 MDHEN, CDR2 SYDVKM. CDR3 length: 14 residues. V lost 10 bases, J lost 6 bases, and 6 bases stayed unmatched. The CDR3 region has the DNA TGTGCCACTAGCGGGAGGGCCTTTTCCGGGGAGCTGTTTTTT. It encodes CATSGRAFSGELFF.

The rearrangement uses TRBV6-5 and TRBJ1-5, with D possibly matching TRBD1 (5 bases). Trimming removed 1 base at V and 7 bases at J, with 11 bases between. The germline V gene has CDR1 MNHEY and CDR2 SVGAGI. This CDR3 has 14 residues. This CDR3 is CASSYFQGGQPQHF. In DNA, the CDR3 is TGTGCCAGCAGTTACTTCCAGGGAGGACAGCCCCAGCATTTT.

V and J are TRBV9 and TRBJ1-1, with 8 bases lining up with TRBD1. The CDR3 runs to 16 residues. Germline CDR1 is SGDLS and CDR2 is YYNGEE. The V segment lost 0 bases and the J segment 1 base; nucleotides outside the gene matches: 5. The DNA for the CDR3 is TGTGCCAGCAGCGTAGGGAGGGGGACAGGGAACACTGAAGCTTTCTTT. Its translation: CASSVGRGTGNTEAFF. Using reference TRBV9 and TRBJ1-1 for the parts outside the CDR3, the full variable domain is DSGVTQTPKHLITATGQRVTLRCSPRSGDLSVYWYQQSLDQGLQFLIQYYNGEERAKGNILERFSAQQFPDLHSELNLSSLELGDSALYFCASSVGRGTGNTEAFFGQGTRLTVV.

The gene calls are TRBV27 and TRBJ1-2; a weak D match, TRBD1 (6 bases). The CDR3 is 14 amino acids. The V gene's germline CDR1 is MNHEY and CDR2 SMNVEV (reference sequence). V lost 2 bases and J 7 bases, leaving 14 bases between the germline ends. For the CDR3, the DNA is TGTGCCAGCAGTTTAGCCCACAGGGCGGCTGGCTACACCTTC. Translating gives CASSLAHRAAGYTF.

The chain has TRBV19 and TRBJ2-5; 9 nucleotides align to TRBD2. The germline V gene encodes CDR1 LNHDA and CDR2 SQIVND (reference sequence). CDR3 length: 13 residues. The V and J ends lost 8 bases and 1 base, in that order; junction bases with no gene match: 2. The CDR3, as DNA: TGTGCCAGTGCGACTAGCGGCCAAGAGACCCAGTACTTC. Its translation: CASATSGQETQYF.

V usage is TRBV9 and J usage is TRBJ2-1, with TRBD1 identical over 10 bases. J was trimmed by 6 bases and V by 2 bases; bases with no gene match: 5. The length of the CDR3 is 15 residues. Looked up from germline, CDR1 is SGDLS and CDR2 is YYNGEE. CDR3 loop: CASSVIGTGVNEQFF. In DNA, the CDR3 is TGTGCCAGCAGCGTTATCGGGACAGGGGTCAATGAGCAGTTCTTC.

The chain's CDR3 is CASSVGQGNSYEQYF. The CDR3 DNA reads as TGTGCCAGCAGCGTAGGACAGGGCAACTCCTACGAGCAGTACTTC. The rearrangement links TRBV9 to TRBJ2-7; 7 bases agree with TRBD1. Germline values: CDR1 SGDLS, CDR2 YYNGEE. The CDR3 sequence is 15 residues long. After removal of 0 bases from V and 0 bases from J, the junction contained 3 bases not matched to a gene.

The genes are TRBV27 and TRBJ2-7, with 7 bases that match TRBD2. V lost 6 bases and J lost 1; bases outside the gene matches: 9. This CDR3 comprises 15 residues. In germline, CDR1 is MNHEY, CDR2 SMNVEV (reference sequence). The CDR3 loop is CASSHKGSGSYEQYF. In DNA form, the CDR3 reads TGTGCCAGCAGCCATAAGGGTAGCGGGTCCTACGAGCAGTACTTC.

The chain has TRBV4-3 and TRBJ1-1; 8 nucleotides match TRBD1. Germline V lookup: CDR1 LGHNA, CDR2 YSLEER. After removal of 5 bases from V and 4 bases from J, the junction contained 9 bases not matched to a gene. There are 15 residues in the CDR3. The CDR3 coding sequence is TGCGCCAGCAGCTTCCAAACAGGGGGGAGCACTGAAGCTTTCTTT. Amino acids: CASSFQTGGSTEAFF.

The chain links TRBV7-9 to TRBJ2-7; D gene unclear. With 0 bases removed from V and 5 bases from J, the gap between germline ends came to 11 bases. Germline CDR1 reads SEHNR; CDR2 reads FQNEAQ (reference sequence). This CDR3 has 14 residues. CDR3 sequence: CASSLAARSHEQYF. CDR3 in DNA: TGTGCCAGCAGCTTAGCCGCTAGGTCCCACGAGCAGTACTTC.